This passage covers 28 T cell receptor beta chains from one sample sequenced in a study of shared clonotypes between healthy human individuals (dated by TCRdb to about 2020). The method was the immunoSEQ multiplex PCR assay. Drawn from immuneACCESS, this table holds only the in-frame rearrangements with V and J called that TCRdb kept. Clones are partly lost; checked studies trace under half to an unresolved V gene and leave the rest unexplained. The sample profile shows 450,000 to 550,000 clones; about four fifths of them were found once. The ten largest clones capture roughly 13% of the sample. Sequences were obtained from PBMCs. The receptors were sampled from a woman in her forties in good health. Some clones in this sample may be carry-over from other donors' samples.

In its sample, this clone was seen a few times. This sequence joins TRBV18 and TRBJ1-3, with a possible D match to TRBD1 (6 bases). The CDR3 runs 15 residues. The V end lost 6 bases, the J end lost 0 bases, and 12 bases lay between the germline ends. Germline lookup yields CDR1 KGHSH and CDR2 LQKENI. The CDR3 reads CASSDNRDSGNTIYF. DNA for the CDR3: TGTGCCAGCTCGGATAACAGGGACTCTGGAAACACCATATATTTT.

This chain joins TRBV18 and TRBJ1-2, with 7 bases identical to TRBD1. Germline V gene lookup returns CDR1 KGHSH and CDR2 LQKENI. V trimming: 3 bases; J trimming: 1 base; junction bases outside the gene matches: 2. The CDR3 totals 14 residues. CDR3 coding DNA: TGTGCCAGCTCACCGGGACAGCATAACTATGGCTACACCTTC. Translated, it gives CASSPGQHNYGYTF.

The V and J genes are TRBV30 and TRBJ1-2, with 7 bases fitting TRBD1. The CDR3 has 13 residues. V lost 4 bases and J lost 14; bases outside the gene matches: 16. The V gene's germline CDR1 is GTSNPN and CDR2 SVGIG (reference sequence). Written as DNA, the CDR3 is TGTGCCTGGACCGAAGGGGGCAGATCGGTTGTTACCTTC. It specifies CAWTEGGRSVVTF. The full variable domain, completed using reference TRBV30 and TRBJ1-2, is SQTIHQWPATLVQPVGSPLSLECTVEGTSNPNLYWYRQAAGRGLQLLFYSVGIGQISSEVPQNLSASRPQDRQFILSSKKLLLSDSGFYLCAWTEGGRSVVTFGSGTRLTVV.

This chain uses TRBV10-3 with TRBJ2-7, with TRBD2 matching over 10 bases. Germline CDR1 and CDR2: ENHRY and SYGVKD. After removal of 11 bases from V and 4 bases from J, the junction contained 11 bases not matched to a gene. The CDR3 runs 14 residues. The CDR3 spells CAVGASGSVYEQYF. CDR3 coding DNA: TGTGCCGTCGGGGCTAGCGGGAGTGTTTACGAGCAGTACTTC.

This chain uses TRBV18 with TRBJ2-7; 7 bases are shared with TRBD1. The J segment lost 0 bases and the V segment lost 3 bases, leaving 5 bases of the junction unmatched. The CDR3 contains 15 residues. The germline CDR1 and CDR2 sequences are KGHSH and LQKENI. CDR3: CASSPDRLISYEQYF. As DNA, the CDR3 is TGTGCCAGCTCACCGGACAGGCTTATCTCCTACGAGCAGTACTTC.

The rearrangement uses TRBV28 and TRBJ2-7; D might be TRBD1 or TRBD2, each matching 7 bases. Germline loops: CDR1 MDHEN, CDR2 SYDVKM. CDR3 length: 14 amino acids. Trimming left V 6 bases short and J 4 bases short, with 16 bases between. CDR3: CASRTGRDLYEQYF. The CDR3 DNA reads as TGTGCCAGCAGGACAGGGAGGGACCTTTACGAGCAGTACTTC.

The gene calls are TRBV7-2 and TRBJ2-7; D call uncertain. Germline-derived CDR1 and CDR2 are SGHTA and FQGNSA. V gave up 2 bases and J gave up 3 bases, with 11 bases separating them. The CDR3 is 14 amino acids. CDR3 sequence: CASSLNLLLYEQYF. The CDR3 DNA is TGTGCCAGCAGCTTAAATCTCCTCCTCTACGAGCAGTACTTC.

The chain joins TRBV28 to TRBJ2-7, with TRBD2 matching over 10 bases. Trimming cost V 7 bases and J 7 bases; bases outside gene matches: 13. Looked up from germline, CDR1 is MDHEN and CDR2 is SYDVKM. The length of the CDR3 is 15 residues. CDR3 in amino acids: CASTSSFLAGEEQYF. DNA of the CDR3: TGTGCCAGCACCTCCTCGTTTCTAGCGGGAGAAGAGCAGTACTTC.

CDR3 nucleotide sequence: TGTGCCAGCAGCGTAAATTCTGGACCGTCCTACAATGAGCAGTTCTTC. Its protein product is CASSVNSGPSYNEQFF. The rearrangement links TRBV9 to TRBJ2-1; unclear D gene. Per germline, CDR1 SGDLS and CDR2 YYNGEE. The germline V and J ends were trimmed by 1 base and 1 base, with 12 bases remaining between them. This CDR3 has 16 residues.

V is TRBV2 and J is TRBJ2-3; 9 nucleotides agree with TRBD2. This CDR3 contains 15 residues. Germline values: CDR1 SNHLY, CDR2 FYNNEI. With V trimmed by 6 bases and J by 1 base, 5 bases remained unmatched. This chain's CDR3 is CASSPVAGGTDTQYF. In DNA, the CDR3 is TGTGCCAGCAGCCCGGTAGCGGGAGGCACAGATACGCAGTATTTT. Filled out from reference TRBV2 and TRBJ2-3, the complete variable domain reads EPEVTQTPSHQVTQMGQEVILRCVPISNHLYFYWYRQILGQKVEFLVSFYNNEISEKSEIFDDQFSVERPDGSNFTLKIRSTKLEDSAMYFCASSPVAGGTDTQYFGPGTRLTVL.

The chain couples TRBV18 to TRBJ1-1; TRBD1 agrees at 7 bases. In germline, CDR1 is KGHSH, CDR2 LQKENI. The junction had 8 bases not matched to a gene; V was cut back by 4 bases and J by 3 bases. CDR3 length: 15 residues. The chain's CDR3 is CASSLGQVGYTEAFF. The CDR3 coding sequence is TGTGCCAGCTCACTCGGACAGGTGGGGTACACTGAAGCTTTCTTT.

The sample holds a few counts of this clone. This rearrangement joins TRBV27 to TRBJ1-1; 9 nucleotides agree with TRBD1. The CDR3 has 16 amino acids. Germline trimming cut 5 bases from V and 5 bases from J; bases unmatched to any gene: 12. Germline V gene data show CDR1 as MNHEY and CDR2 as SMNVEV (reference sequence). In DNA, the CDR3 is TGTGCCAGCAGTGTACACAGGGGGCTCAGGGGAACTGAAGCTTTCTTT. This codes for CASSVHRGLRGTEAFF.

This chain joins TRBV10-2 and TRBJ2-5; TRBD2 might be the D (5 bases). Germline assignment: CDR1 WSHSY and CDR2 SAAADI. The V end was cut by 3 bases, the J end by 2 bases, with 16 bases between. This CDR3 contains 16 residues. Written as DNA, the CDR3 is TGCGCCAGCAGTGAACACCTCCCTAGCAGTCAAGAGACCCAGTACTTC. Amino acid sequence: CASSEHLPSSQETQYF.

This clone has a single count. A far larger clone is one base from this, pointing to a likely read error. This specimen includes other DNA sequences encoding the same CDR3. The chain uses TRBV19 and TRBJ2-7, with D tentatively TRBD1 (6 bases). Germline V gene data show CDR1 as LNHDA and CDR2 as SQIVND (reference sequence). Trimming pared 1 base from V and 1 base from J, leaving 11 bases between. The CDR3 consists of 15 residues. The CDR3 here is CASSIGGDTSYEQYF. For the CDR3, the DNA is TGTGCCAGTAGTATAGGAGGGGACACATCCTACGAGCAGTACTTC. The full variable domain, rest sourced from reference TRBV19 and TRBJ2-7, is DGGITQSPKYLFRKEGQNVTLSCEQNLNHDAMYWYRQDPGQGLRLIYYSQIVNDFQKGDIAEGYSVSREKKESFPLTVTSAQKNPTAFYLCASSIGGDTSYEQYFGPGTRLTVT.

V usage is TRBV30 and J usage is TRBJ1-5, with 8 positions matching TRBD1. Germline V lookup: CDR1 GTSNPN, CDR2 SVGIG (reference sequence). This CDR3 is built from 17 residues. V was pared by 3 bases and J by 0 bases, with 10 bases of the junction left unmatched. The DNA of the CDR3 is TGTGCCTGGAGCAATCCAGGGGGCGGCTATAGCAATCAGCCCCAGCATTTT. It yields the protein CAWSNPGGGYSNQPQHF.

This rearrangement joins TRBV14 to TRBJ2-3; TRBD1 matches 8 bases. The CDR3 runs 16 residues. Looked up from germline, CDR1 is SGHDN and CDR2 is FVKESK. V was clipped by 0 bases and J by 4 bases; unmatched bases: 6. CDR3 in amino acids: CASSQDQTGVSDTQYF. The CDR3 DNA reads as TGTGCCAGCAGCCAAGATCAGACAGGGGTATCAGATACGCAGTATTTT.

This chain connects TRBV28 to TRBJ2-7; 9 bases match TRBD1. Germline CDR1 is MDHEN and CDR2 is SYDVKM. The V and J ends lost 5 bases and 3 bases, in that order; junction bases with no gene match: 14. The CDR3 contains 17 residues. The CDR3 DNA follows: TGTGCCAGCAGTCTCGGGACAGGGTATGGGCAGCGCTACGAGCAGTACTTC. Encoded protein: CASSLGTGYGQRYEQYF.

This clone was seen only once. The rearrangement uses TRBV5-4 and TRBJ2-1; D gene unclear. V lost 0 bases and J lost 8, with 12 bases in between. Germline loops: CDR1 SGHNT, CDR2 YYREEE (reference sequence). The CDR3 extends over 14 amino acids. The CDR3 nucleotides are TGTGCCAGCAGCTTGGCGGAGTGGTCTCATGAGCAGTTCTTC. This sequence encodes CASSLAEWSHEQFF.

In this sample, this clone turned up once. This chain connects TRBV4-2 to TRBJ2-7; 7 bases match TRBD2. The CDR3 contains 16 residues. Trimming cost V 0 bases and J 1 base; bases outside gene matches: 6. CDR1 and CDR2 (germline): LGHNA, YNFKEQ. CDR3 loop: CASSQDASAGSYEQYF. DNA of the CDR3: TGTGCCAGCAGCCAAGATGCGTCAGCGGGATCCTACGAGCAGTACTTC.

This clone was seen once. This rearrangement joins TRBV28 to TRBJ1-2, with TRBD1 as a possible D gene (5 bases). The germline V gene encodes CDR1 MDHEN and CDR2 SYDVKM. Trimming took 3 bases from V and 4 from J, leaving 9 bases between them. The CDR3 extends over 13 amino acids. CDR3 amino acids: CASSLAGTYGYTF. The CDR3 bases are TGTGCCAGCAGTTTGGCAGGGACCTATGGCTACACCTTC.

The rearrangement uses TRBV19 and TRBJ1-2, with 7 bases aligning to TRBD1. Germline V gene data show CDR1 as LNHDA and CDR2 as SQIVND (reference sequence). With 3 bases clipped from V and 8 bases from J, the junction kept 6 bases outside the gene matches. The length of the CDR3 is 13 residues. CDR3 protein: CASSIRQGGGYTF. The CDR3 nucleotides read TGTGCCAGTAGTATCAGACAGGGTGGCGGCTACACCTTC.

The sample holds a few counts of this clone. The chain links TRBV7-3 to TRBJ1-1; D unclear. Germline V CDR1 and CDR2: SGHTA, FQGTGA. CDR3 size: 15 residues. V was cut by 5 bases and J by 1 base, with 14 bases left in between. DNA for the CDR3: TGTGCCAGCAGCCAAATGCCGGTCCCGAACACTGAAGCTTTCTTT. This gives the protein CASSQMPVPNTEAFF.

The CDR3 nucleotides are TGTGCCAGCAGTGAAATGTCCTACGAGCAGTACTTC. It specifies CASSEMSYEQYF. V is TRBV2 and J is TRBJ2-7, with D unclear. V was shortened by 2 bases and J by 1 base, with 3 bases between the two germline ends. Germline V gene data show CDR1 as SNHLY and CDR2 as FYNNEI. There are 12 residues in the CDR3. Full variable domain (outside the CDR3, taken from reference TRBV2 and TRBJ2-7): EPEVTQTPSHQVTQMGQEVILRCVPISNHLYFYWYRQILGQKVEFLVSFYNNEISEKSEIFDDQFSVERPDGSNFTLKIRSTKLEDSAMYFCASSEMSYEQYFGPGTRLTVT.

V is TRBV27 and J is TRBJ2-2; TRBD1 matches at 9 bases. Germline V gene lookup returns CDR1 MNHEY and CDR2 SMNVEV (reference sequence). V dropped 6 bases and J dropped 7; count of bases not matched to a gene: 3. The CDR3 extends over 13 amino acids. CDR3 sequence: CASSYRGLGELFF. The CDR3 coding sequence is TGTGCCAGCAGCTACAGGGGGCTCGGGGAGCTGTTTTTT.

The chain combines TRBV16 with TRBJ1-1; perhaps TRBD1 as D (6 bases). Per the germline V gene, CDR1 is KGHSY and CDR2 is FQNENV. V shed 4 bases and J shed 0 bases, with 18 bases lying between them. The CDR3 contains 17 residues. For the CDR3, the DNA is TGTGCCAGCAGCCCCCAGCCGGACAGCCCATTGAACACTGAAGCTTTCTTT. It codes for CASSPQPDSPLNTEAFF.

This rearrangement joins TRBV29-1 to TRBJ2-5; possibly TRBD1 for D (6 bases). CDR3 length: 13 residues. The V and J ends lost 6 bases and 3 bases respectively, with 14 bases between them. CDR1 is SQVTM and CDR2 is ANQGSEA in the germline V gene. CDR3 loop: CSVQPGVEETQYF. CDR3 nucleotides: TGCAGCGTCCAGCCAGGGGTGGAAGAGACCCAGTACTTC.

The chain joins TRBV9 to TRBJ2-7; 7 positions match TRBD1. The V gene end was trimmed by 3 bases and the J gene end by 2 bases; junction bases not matched to a gene: 8. This CDR3 has 15 residues. The germline V gene encodes CDR1 SGDLS and CDR2 YYNGEE. The DNA for the CDR3 is TGTGCCAGCAGCGCCGGACAGGTTTTTCCCTACGAGCAGTACTTC. Protein: CASSAGQVFPYEQYF. The complete variable domain, with remaining parts taken from reference TRBV9 and TRBJ2-7, reads DSGVTQTPKHLITATGQRVTLRCSPRSGDLSVYWYQQSLDQGLQFLIQYYNGEERAKGNILERFSAQQFPDLHSELNLSSLELGDSALYFCASSAGQVFPYEQYFGPGTRLTVT.

This sequence joins TRBV27 and TRBJ1-2; 10 bases map to TRBD1. The CDR3 sequence is 14 residues long. The V gene end was trimmed by 5 bases and the J gene end by 7 bases; junction bases not matched to a gene: 7. Germline assignment: CDR1 MNHEY and CDR2 SMNVEV (reference sequence). CDR3 amino acids: CASSPRTGGGGYTF. The CDR3 nucleotides are TGTGCCAGCAGTCCCCGGACAGGGGGGGGTGGCTACACCTTC.